This is a list of T cell receptor beta chains from one sample in a study of cytomegalovirus exposure and HLA in healthy donors. Repertoires were generated with immunoSEQ multiplex PCR, while TCRdb's copy carries only in-frame clones and drops some. The data show over 150,000 clones, roughly 86% seen once. The sample was PBMCs. These TCRs come from a human donor in good health. Each CDR3 is given with its conserved first and last residue. The D gene is left open where the match is weak. Size is omitted from some rows. Given values are once, few, many or a class for expanded clones.

J | length | size | V | D | CDR3 | DNA
TRBJ1-2 | 16 | NA | TRBV7-2 | TRBD1 | CASSAGQGRLGHGYTF | TGTGCCAGCAGCGCCGGACAGGGACGGCTTGGCCACGGCTACACCTTC
TRBJ2-7 | 14 | NA | TRBV5-1 | NA | CASRPGKPFYEQYF | TGCGCCAGCAGACCTGGTAAGCCCTTCTACGAGCAGTACTTC
TRBJ1-4 | 12 | NA | TRBV28 | TRBD1 | CASSRQGGKLFF | TGTGCCAGCAGTCGACAGGGCGGAAAACTGTTTTTT
TRBJ2-7 | 15 | NA | TRBV6-1 | TRBD2 | CASRDSSGETYEQYF | TGTGCCAGCAGGGACTCTAGCGGGGAGACCTACGAGCAGTACTTC
TRBJ1-1 | 14 | once | TRBV15 | NA | CATSRPKQNTEAFF | TGTGCCACCAGCAGACCCAAGCAGAACACTGAAGCTTTCTTT
TRBJ1-1 | 13 | once | TRBV29-1 | NA | CSVSSGFNTEAFF | TGCAGCGTTAGTTCGGGGTTCAACACTGAAGCTTTCTTT
TRBJ1-2 | 14 | few | TRBV27 | NA | CASSLRPRVYGYTF | TGTGCCAGCAGTTTACGGCCCAGGGTTTATGGCTACACCTTC
TRBJ1-2 | 16 | few | TRBV2 | TRBD1 | CASSRSTGDGNYGYTF | TGTGCCAGCAGCCGATCGACAGGGGATGGGAACTATGGCTACACCTTC
TRBJ1-1 | 15 | NA | TRBV7-9 | TRBD1 | CASSSYRGRITEAFF | TGTGCCAGCAGCTCCTACAGGGGACGGATCACTGAAGCTTTCTTT
TRBJ2-3 | 13 | NA | TRBV9 | NA | CASSLTNADTQYF | TGTGCCAGCAGCCTGACTAATGCAGATACGCAGTATTTT
TRBJ1-1 | 14 | NA | TRBV4-1 | NA | CASSQVQGGTEAFF | TGCGCCAGCAGCCAAGTCCAGGGTGGGACTGAAGCTTTCTTT
TRBJ1-6 | 17 | NA | TRBV4-3 | NA | CASSQDRGSSYNSPLHF | TGCGCCAGCAGCCAAGATCGGGGGAGCTCCTATAATTCACCCCTCCACTTT
TRBJ2-2 | 15 | NA | TRBV18 | NA | CASSVRTENTGELFF | TGTGCCAGCTCCGTCCGGACAGAGAACACCGGGGAGCTGTTTTTT
TRBJ1-2 | 15 | NA | TRBV7-2 | NA | CASSLAQTGIYGYTF | TGTGCCAGCAGCTTAGCGCAAACGGGAATCTATGGCTACACCTTC
TRBJ2-2 | 15 | NA | TRBV5-8 | TRBD1 | CASSLGQGNTGELFF | TGTGCCAGCAGCCTAGGACAGGGAAACACCGGGGAGCTGTTTTTT
TRBJ2-3 | 15 | NA | TRBV9 | NA | CASNPGTLVRDTQYF | TGTGCCAGCAATCCCGGGACTCTTGTCCGCGATACGCAGTATTTT
TRBJ1-5 | 14 | few | TRBV6-5 | NA | CASRRREGNQPQHF | TGTGCCAGCAGACGTCGGGAAGGCAATCAGCCCCAGCATTTT
TRBJ2-3 | 14 | NA | TRBV18 | NA | CASSQGHNTDTQYF | TGTGCCAGCTCACAGGGACACAACACAGATACGCAGTATTTT
TRBJ2-1 | 14 | NA | TRBV19 | TRBD2 | CASRAGGSNNEQFF | TGTGCCAGTAGGGCGGGAGGTTCGAACAATGAGCAGTTCTTC
TRBJ1-2 | 14 | NA | TRBV5-6 | NA | CASSLQDSNYGYTF | TGTGCCAGCAGCTTGCAAGACAGTAACTATGGCTACACCTTC
TRBJ1-1 | 17 | NA | TRBV7-6 | TRBD1 | CASSLETGAFKGTEAFF | TGTGCCAGCAGCTTAGAAACAGGGGCATTTAAGGGCACTGAAGCTTTCTTT
TRBJ1-2 | 15 | many | TRBV29-1 | TRBD1 | CSVVISGQGNYGYTF | TGCAGCGTTGTAATTAGCGGACAGGGTAACTATGGCTACACCTTC
TRBJ2-7 | 14 | once | TRBV15 | NA | CATSRDRAAYEQYF | TGTGCCACCAGCAGAGATAGAGCTGCCTACGAGCAGTACTTC
TRBJ1-3 | 16 | NA | TRBV4-1 | TRBD1 | CASSQVEAGGGNTIYF | TGCGCCAGCAGCCAAGTAGAGGCAGGGGGTGGAAACACCATATATTTT
TRBJ2-1 | 15 | NA | TRBV6-5 | TRBD1 | CASSSDRGPLNEQFF | TGTGCCAGCAGTTCAGACAGGGGTCCTCTCAATGAGCAGTTCTTC
TRBJ2-2 | 15 | once | TRBV2 | TRBD1 | CASHGVRTGSGELFF | TGTGCCAGCCATGGGGTTCGGACAGGCTCCGGGGAGCTGTTTTTT
TRBJ2-7 | 15 | NA | TRBV5-6 | TRBD2 | CASSSGLGKTYEQYF | TGTGCCAGCAGCTCGGGACTAGGGAAGACCTACGAGCAGTACTTC
TRBJ1-2 | 13 | few | TRBV27 | NA | CASSFGGAGGYTF | TGTGCCAGCAGTTTTGGCGGGGCGGGTGGCTACACCTTC
TRBJ2-1 | 14 | NA | TRBV27 | TRBD1 | CASSSRTGVNEQFF | TGTGCCAGCAGTTCCCGGACAGGGGTAAATGAGCAGTTCTTC
TRBJ1-6 | 16 | NA | TRBV7-2 | TRBD1 | CASSLPAGGINSPLHF | TGTGCCAGCAGCTTACCTGCAGGGGGCATTAATTCACCCCTCCACTTT
TRBJ2-3 | 17 | NA | TRBV15 | NA | CATSSGNNAGSTDTQYF | TGTGCCACCAGCAGTGGAAACAACGCGGGGAGCACAGATACGCAGTATTTT
TRBJ2-3 | 19 | once | TRBV10-3 | TRBD2 | CAISEALLAGGPGTDTQYF | TGTGCCATCAGTGAGGCGTTGCTAGCGGGGGGCCCAGGCACAGATACGCAGTATTTT
TRBJ2-4 | 11 | few | TRBV6-5 | NA | CATGTRNIQYF | TGTGCCACCGGGACACGGAACATTCAGTACTTC
TRBJ1-3 | 16 | NA | TRBV2 | NA | CASRDRIQGTGNTIYF | TGTGCCAGCAGAGACAGAATCCAGGGTACCGGAAACACCATATATTTT
TRBJ2-3 | 13 | NA | TRBV30 | NA | CAWNRGGEKAQYF | TGTGCCTGGAATCGAGGGGGAGAGAAAGCGCAGTATTTT
TRBJ2-2 | 14 | NA | TRBV30 | TRBD1 | CAWSKGAHFGELFF | TGTGCCTGGAGTAAGGGGGCGCATTTCGGGGAGCTGTTTTTT
TRBJ1-1 | 15 | NA | TRBV7-3 | TRBD1 | CASRDPGTGNTEAFF | TGTGCCAGCAGAGACCCCGGGACAGGCAACACTGAAGCTTTCTTT
TRBJ2-7 | 14 | NA | TRBV10-3 | NA | CAISEGTQAYEQYF | TGTGCCATCAGTGAGGGGACTCAAGCCTACGAGCAGTACTTC
TRBJ1-2 | 14 | NA | TRBV27 | TRBD1 | CASSPRGRGEGYTF | TGTGCCAGCAGTCCCAGGGGCAGGGGGGAAGGCTACACCTTC
TRBJ1-4 | 16 | NA | TRBV6-5 | TRBD1 | CASSYSNIRGYEKLFF | TGTGCCAGCAGTTACTCGAACATCAGGGGGTATGAAAAACTGTTTTTT
TRBJ2-7 | 14 | NA | TRBV27 | TRBD1 | CASSPDRGAWAQYF | TGTGCCAGCAGTCCGGACAGGGGGGCTTGGGCGCAGTACTTC
TRBJ2-5 | 11 | NA | TRBV29-1 | NA | CSVGGRGTQYF | TGCAGCGTCGGGGGACGGGGAACCCAGTACTTC
TRBJ2-2 | 15 | NA | TRBV27 | TRBD1 | CASTWTGVDTGELFF | TGTGCCAGCACCTGGACAGGGGTCGACACCGGGGAGCTGTTTTTT
TRBJ1-1 | 14 | NA | TRBV2 | TRBD1 | CASRERTGGTEAFF | TGTGCCAGCAGGGAGAGGACAGGGGGAACTGAAGCTTTCTTT
TRBJ1-6 | 14 | NA | TRBV11-2 | NA | CASSFTNADSPLHF | TGTGCCAGCAGCTTTACTAACGCCGATTCACCCCTCCACTTT
TRBJ1-1 | 11 | few | TRBV2 | NA | CASSDQGNAFF | TGTGCCAGCAGTGATCAGGGTAACGCTTTCTTT
TRBJ1-3 | 15 | NA | TRBV28 | TRBD1 | CASSSTGESGNTIYF | TGTGCCAGCAGTTCGACAGGGGAATCTGGAAACACCATATATTTT
TRBJ1-4 | 15 | NA | TRBV7-6 | TRBD1 | CASSGQGGPNEKLFF | TGTGCCAGCAGCGGACAGGGGGGTCCTAATGAAAAACTGTTTTTT
TRBJ2-1 | 17 | once | TRBV5-1 | TRBD2 | CASSHTGTSERVNEQFF | TGCGCCAGCAGCCATACGGGGACTAGCGAGAGGGTCAATGAGCAGTTCTTC
TRBJ2-7 | 12 | NA | TRBV6-1 | NA | CASSESSYEQYF | TGTGCCAGCAGTGAATCGTCCTACGAGCAGTACTTC
TRBJ1-4 | 16 | once | TRBV7-9 | TRBD1 | CASIPGTGGTNEKLFF | TGTGCCAGCATTCCCGGGACAGGGGGGACTAATGAAAAACTGTTTTTT
TRBJ1-5 | 14 | NA | TRBV2 | NA | CASSDRGENQPQHF | TGTGCCAGCAGTGACCGAGGCGAGAATCAGCCCCAGCATTTT
TRBJ1-1 | 17 | NA | TRBV4-1 | TRBD1 | CASSHKTPGQGHTEAFF | TGCGCCAGCAGCCACAAAACCCCGGGACAGGGACACACTGAAGCTTTCTTT
TRBJ1-1 | 11 | NA | TRBV20-1 | NA | CSARGDTEAFF | TGCAGTGCGCGGGGGGACACTGAAGCTTTCTTT
TRBJ1-5 | 14 | few | TRBV6-1 | NA | CASRVTGGNQPQHF | TGTGCCAGCAGAGTCACGGGGGGCAATCAGCCCCAGCATTTT